This entry lists 21 T cell receptor beta chains sequenced from one sample in a study of blood T cell repertoires in COVID-19. TCRdb's copy holds only in-frame clones and misses some; the assay was immunoSEQ multiplex PCR. The sample lists 150,000 to 190,000 clones, 85% to 90% occurring once. Sequencing was performed on peripheral blood. Receptors were obtained from a woman aged 40 to 50 with acute or convalescent COVID-19.

In this sample, this clone turned up a few times. The chain employs TRBV5-1 and TRBJ2-2; D is possibly TRBD1 (7 bases). The CDR3 runs 15 residues. Germline-derived CDR1 and CDR2 are SGHRS and YFSETQ. The germline V and J ends were trimmed by 2 bases and 2 bases, with 10 bases remaining between them. DNA for the CDR3: TGCGCCAGCAGCTTCCAGGGGGGTAACACCGGGGAGCTGTTTTTT. Its translation: CASSFQGGNTGELFF.

The J gene is TRBJ2-6, the V gene TRBV18; the D is unclear. Trimming cost V 10 bases and J 0 bases, with 7 bases left between them. Germline V gene sequence: CDR1 KGHSH, CDR2 LQKENI. The CDR3 covers 13 residues. The CDR3: CATHSSGANVLTF. The CDR3 DNA is TGTGCCACCCACAGCTCTGGGGCCAACGTCCTGACTTTC.

V is TRBV5-8 and J is TRBJ1-1; D unclear. CDR1 is SGHTS and CDR2 is YDEGEE in the germline V gene. The CDR3 loop spans 11 amino acids. Trimming shortened V by 7 bases and J by 2 bases, and 6 bases separated the two germline ends. The CDR3 DNA sequence: TGTGCCAGCCACAGAAACACTGAAGCTTTCTTT. Translating it yields CASHRNTEAFF.

This sequence joins TRBV4-1 and TRBJ2-1; 8 nucleotides match TRBD2. The V and J ends lost 0 bases and 0 bases, in that order; junction bases with no gene match: 10. CDR3 length equals 19 residues. The germline V gene has CDR1 MGHRA and CDR2 YSYEKL. CDR3 loop: CASSQEGPVAGSSYNEQFF. The DNA of the CDR3 is TGCGCCAGCAGCCAAGAGGGCCCAGTAGCGGGGAGCTCCTACAATGAGCAGTTCTTC.

This chain links TRBV11-2 with TRBJ2-7; no clear D. Germline V gives CDR1 SGHAT, CDR2 FQNNGV. Trimming stripped 0 bases from V and 0 bases from J, with 9 bases between. The CDR3 length is 15 residues. The CDR3 DNA reads as TGTGCCAGCAGCTTAGATTCTCTCGGCTCCTACGAGCAGTACTTC. The encoded protein is CASSLDSLGSYEQYF.

This chain joins TRBV27 and TRBJ1-4; D might be TRBD1 (5 bases). The CDR3 runs 16 residues. Germline CDR1 is MNHEY and CDR2 is SMNVEV (reference sequence). V was clipped by 6 bases and J by 1 base, with 15 bases between them. The CDR3 is CASSGEQGGTNEKLFF. CDR3 bases: TGTGCCAGCAGCGGCGAGCAGGGTGGAACTAATGAAAAACTGTTTTTT.

The chain combines TRBV18 with TRBJ1-1; D not resolved. V was clipped by 7 bases and J by 1 base, with 13 bases between them. Germline values: CDR1 KGHSH, CDR2 LQKENI. This CDR3 spans 14 amino acids. CDR3 sequence: CASYDAGSNTEAFF. For the CDR3, the DNA is TGTGCCAGCTACGATGCCGGGTCGAACACTGAAGCTTTCTTT.

In DNA form, the CDR3 reads TGCGCCAGCAGCTTCACAGCGGGAGGGGCATACAATGAGCAGTTCTTC. Protein sequence: CASSFTAGGAYNEQFF. The chain has TRBV5-1 and TRBJ2-1, with 10 bases fitting TRBD2. CDR3 size: 16 residues. V dropped 2 bases and J dropped 4; count of bases not matched to a gene: 6. Germline V gene data show CDR1 as SGHRS and CDR2 as YFSETQ. Complete variable domain (other parts from reference TRBV5-1 and TRBJ2-1): KAGVTQTPRYLIKTRGQQVTLSCSPISGHRSVSWYQQTPGQGLQFLFEYFSETQRNKGNFPGRFSGRQFSNSRSEMNVSTLELGDSALYLCASSFTAGGAYNEQFFGPGTRLTVL.

The chain is built from TRBV12-5 and TRBJ2-3; TRBD1 agrees at 9 bases. Germline-derived CDR1 and CDR2 are LGHNT and FRNRAP. CDR3 length: 15 amino acids. The ends lost 6 bases at V and 2 bases at J; junction bases unmatched: 6. The DNA of the CDR3 is TGTGCTAGTGGGAGCCGGACAGGGGCCACAGATACGCAGTATTTT. Translating gives CASGSRTGATDTQYF.

This clone occurred once. The V gene is TRBV28, the J gene TRBJ2-2; D is possibly TRBD1 (6 bases). Germline CDR1 is MDHEN and CDR2 is SYDVKM. The V and J ends lost 6 bases and 3 bases respectively, with 11 bases between them. The CDR3 length is 14 residues. CDR3 amino acids: CASSRAGDTGELFF. CDR3 coding DNA: TGTGCCAGCAGCCGGGCAGGGGACACCGGGGAGCTGTTTTTT.

The rearrangement joins TRBV9 to TRBJ2-2; 13 nucleotides align to TRBD2. Germline lookup yields CDR1 SGDLS and CDR2 YYNGEE. This CDR3 spans 20 amino acids. V was pared by 0 bases and J by 3 bases, with 11 bases of the junction left unmatched. The CDR3 here is CASSVVVGTSGVSHTGELFF. CDR3 bases: TGTGCCAGCAGCGTAGTTGTTGGGACTAGCGGGGTGTCGCACACCGGGGAGCTGTTTTTT.

The genes are TRBV15 and TRBJ1-4, with 8 positions matching TRBD1. This CDR3 has 15 residues. V lost 3 bases and J lost 8; bases outside the gene matches: 8. The germline V gene encodes CDR1 LNHNV and CDR2 YYDKDF (reference sequence). CDR3 region: CATSSLQGEEEKLFF. The CDR3 nucleotides are TGTGCCACCAGCAGCTTACAGGGGGAGGAGGAAAAACTGTTTTTT.

This clone showed up just once. J is TRBJ1-4 and V is TRBV5-6; tentative D call: TRBD1 (5 bases). This CDR3 contains 16 residues. Trimming shortened V by 1 base and J by 8 bases, and 18 bases separated the two germline ends. CDR1 is SGHDT, CDR2 YYEEEE, per germline. CDR3 in amino acids: CASSLRTTARGEKLFF. The CDR3 bases are TGTGCCAGCAGCTTGAGGACTACAGCTCGGGGCGAAAAACTGTTTTTT.

The table lists this clone with a count of one. The chain combines TRBV30 with TRBJ2-5; D ambiguous. V lost 4 bases, J lost 1 base, and 4 bases lay in between. The CDR3 contains 11 residues. Germline V gives CDR1 GTSNPN, CDR2 SVGIG (reference sequence). The DNA of the CDR3 is TGTGCCTGGAACGGCCAAGAGACCCAGTACTTC. Translation: CAWNGQETQYF. Full variable domain (rest looked up from reference TRBV30 and TRBJ2-5): SQTIHQWPATLVQPVGSPLSLECTVEGTSNPNLYWYRQAAGRGLQLLFYSVGIGQISSEVPQNLSASRPQDRQFILSSKKLLLSDSGFYLCAWNGQETQYFGPGTRLLVL.

The chain carries TRBV12-3 or TRBV12-4 and TRBJ2-3; tentatively, D is TRBD1 (6 bases). The V gene lost 4 bases and the J gene lost 6 bases, with 11 bases spanning the gap. The CDR3 contains 13 residues. The CDR3 DNA reads as TGTGCCAGCAGTTCCCACAGGGCCGATACGCAGTATTTT. This encodes CASSSHRADTQYF.

The chain has TRBV28 and TRBJ2-3; the match to TRBD2 covers 9 bases. The junction had 10 bases not matched to a gene; V was cut back by 3 bases and J by 9 bases. The CDR3 totals 15 residues. Germline lookup yields CDR1 MDHEN and CDR2 SYDVKM. The CDR3 reads CASSFPRGGAETQYF. The CDR3 bases are TGTGCCAGCAGTTTTCCCCGCGGGGGGGCGGAGACGCAGTATTTT.

This clone appeared once. The J gene is TRBJ2-3, the V gene TRBV5-1; D is unresolved. V lost 4 bases and J 3 bases, leaving 12 bases between the germline ends. The CDR3 covers 14 residues. Per germline, CDR1 SGHRS and CDR2 YFSETQ. The CDR3 protein is CASSPGLQTDTQYF. In DNA, the CDR3 is TGCGCCAGCAGCCCTGGTTTGCAGACAGATACGCAGTATTTT.

The chain links TRBV10-3 to TRBJ1-6, with D hard to call. Germline lookup yields CDR1 ENHRY and CDR2 SYGVKD. The CDR3 loop spans 14 amino acids. Trimming took 2 bases from V and 9 from J, leaving 11 bases between them. Here the CDR3 reads CAISETAEGSPLHF. The DNA of the CDR3 is TGTGCCATCAGTGAGACAGCGGAGGGTTCACCCCTCCACTTT.

The chain is built from TRBV5-8 and TRBJ2-2, with a possible D match to TRBD2 (6 bases). This CDR3 has 15 residues. Looked up from germline, CDR1 is SGHTS and CDR2 is YDEGEE. The V end lost 6 bases, the J end lost 0 bases, and 12 bases lay between the germline ends. The CDR3 region is CASKPGETNTGELFF. As DNA, the CDR3 is TGTGCCAGCAAACCGGGGGAAACGAACACCGGGGAGCTGTTTTTT.

V and J are TRBV28 and TRBJ1-2; D is perhaps TRBD1 (6 bases). The germline V gene encodes CDR1 MDHEN and CDR2 SYDVKM. Deletions cut 6 bases from V and 3 bases from J, with 17 bases between. The length of the CDR3 is 15 residues. DNA of the CDR3: TGTGCCAGCAGGAAATCCGGGACAAGTTACTATGGCTACACCTTC. Amino acid sequence: CASRKSGTSYYGYTF.

The V call is TRBV28, the J call TRBJ1-5; the match to TRBD1 covers 7 bases. Trimming cost V 7 bases and J 2 bases; bases outside gene matches: 5. The germline gives CDR1 MDHEN, CDR2 SYDVKM. The CDR3 length is 14 residues. CDR3 DNA: TGTGCCAGCAATTTGGGGACAGGCAATCAGCCCCAGCATTTT. Protein: CASNLGTGNQPQHF. Full variable domain (remainder filled in from reference TRBV28 and TRBJ1-5): DVKVTQSSRYLVKRTGEKVFLECVQDMDHENMFWYRQDPGLGLRLIYFSYDVKMKEKGDIPEGYSVSREKKERFSLILESASTNQTSMYLCASNLGTGNQPQHFGDGTRLSIL.